These 8 T cell receptor beta chains were sequenced from one sample in a study of cytomegalovirus exposure and HLA in healthy donors. PCR amplification relied on 60 Vbeta primers (plus 13 Jbeta primers). Sequencing was performed with immunoSEQ multiplex PCR; in TCRdb, only in-frame clones are kept and a portion is missing. The sample lists more than 200,000 clones, about 83% occurring once. The specimen sequenced was PBMCs. The receptors come from a man aged 40-49 years in good health and CMV-seronegative.

This clone was counted once. This sequence joins TRBV14 and TRBJ2-7; 9 positions match TRBD1. Germline loops: CDR1 SGHDN, CDR2 FVKESK. Losses at the gene ends were 4 bases for V and 3 bases for J; bases not matched to a gene: 7. The CDR3 is made up of 15 amino acids. CDR3 DNA: TGTGCCAGCAGCCCTTGGACAGGGGTCGGCTACGAGCAGTACTTC. It codes for CASSPWTGVGYEQYF.

This chain links TRBV18 with TRBJ2-6, with D hard to call. V lost 4 bases and J 1 base, leaving 5 bases between the germline ends. Per the germline V gene, CDR1 is KGHSH and CDR2 is LQKENI. The CDR3 is 14 residues long. CDR3 nucleotides: TGTGCCAGCTCACAGAGGTCTGGGGCCAACGTCCTGACTTTC. Encoded protein: CASSQRSGANVLTF.

The J gene is TRBJ1-1, the V gene TRBV4-3; 9 bases are a match to TRBD1. Germline V CDR1 and CDR2: LGHNA, YSLEER. V shed 0 bases and J 3 bases; nucleotides not matched to a gene: 2. This CDR3 has 15 residues. The CDR3 protein is CASSQETGGDTEAFF. The DNA of the CDR3 is TGCGCCAGCAGCCAAGAGACAGGGGGGGACACTGAAGCTTTCTTT.

With regard to this clone: Other DNA sequences in the sample encode the same CDR3. V is TRBV5-1 and J is TRBJ2-7; TRBD1 matches 9 bases. The germline CDR1 and CDR2 sequences are SGHRS and YFSETQ. This CDR3 has 15 residues. V lost 4 bases and J lost 4; bases outside the gene matches: 9. CDR3: CASSAGGTGFYEQYF. As DNA, the CDR3 is TGCGCCAGCAGCGCTGGCGGGACAGGGTTTTACGAGCAGTACTTC.

This chain uses TRBV28 with TRBJ2-7; TRBD1 matches at 9 bases. Germline CDR1 reads MDHEN; CDR2 reads SYDVKM. V lost 0 bases to trimming and J lost 2 bases; unmatched junction nucleotides: 5. The CDR3 runs 16 residues. CDR3 nucleotide sequence: TGTGCCAGCAGTTTATGGGGGGACAGGGAAACCTACGAGCAGTACTTC. It is translated as CASSLWGDRETYEQYF.

This clone was detected once. The chain recombines TRBV4-1 with TRBJ2-5; the D gene is possibly TRBD2 (7 bases). Germline V gene sequence: CDR1 MGHRA, CDR2 YSYEKL. V gave up 0 bases and J gave up 4 bases, with 15 bases separating them. CDR3 size: 16 residues. In nucleotides, the CDR3 is TGCGCCAGCAGCCAAGATTCCACAGGGAGGGGAGAGACCCAGTACTTC. Protein: CASSQDSTGRGETQYF.

This rearrangement joins TRBV6-5 to TRBJ2-5; unclear D gene. The CDR3 is made up of 13 amino acids. Germline values: CDR1 MNHEY, CDR2 SVGAGI. The V gene lost 4 bases and the J gene lost 1 base, with 7 bases spanning the gap. The CDR3 spells CASSWASQETQYF. The CDR3 DNA reads TGTGCCAGCAGTTGGGCCAGCCAAGAGACCCAGTACTTC.

This sequence joins TRBV18 and TRBJ2-3; TRBD1 matches 8 bases. The CDR3 consists of 17 residues. V lost 5 bases to trimming and J lost 0 bases; unmatched junction nucleotides: 10. The germline gives CDR1 KGHSH, CDR2 LQKENI. The CDR3 sequence is CASSSTRQGTSTDTQYF. The CDR3 DNA reads as TGTGCCAGCTCATCCACGCGACAGGGGACGAGCACAGATACGCAGTATTTT.